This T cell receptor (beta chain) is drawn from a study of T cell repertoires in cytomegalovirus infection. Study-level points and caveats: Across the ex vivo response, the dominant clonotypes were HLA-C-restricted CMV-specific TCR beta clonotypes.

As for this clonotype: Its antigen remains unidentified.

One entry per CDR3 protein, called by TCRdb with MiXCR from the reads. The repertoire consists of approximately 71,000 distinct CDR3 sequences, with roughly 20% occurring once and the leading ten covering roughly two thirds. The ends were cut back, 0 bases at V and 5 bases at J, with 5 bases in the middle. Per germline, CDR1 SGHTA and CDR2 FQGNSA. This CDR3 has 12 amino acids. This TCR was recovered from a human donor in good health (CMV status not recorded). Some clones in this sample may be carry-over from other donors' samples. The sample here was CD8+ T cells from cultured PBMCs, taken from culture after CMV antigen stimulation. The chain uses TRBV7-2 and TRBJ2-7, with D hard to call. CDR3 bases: TGTGCCAGCAGCTTAGCTCAGAACGAGCAGTACTTC. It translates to CASSLAQNEQYF.